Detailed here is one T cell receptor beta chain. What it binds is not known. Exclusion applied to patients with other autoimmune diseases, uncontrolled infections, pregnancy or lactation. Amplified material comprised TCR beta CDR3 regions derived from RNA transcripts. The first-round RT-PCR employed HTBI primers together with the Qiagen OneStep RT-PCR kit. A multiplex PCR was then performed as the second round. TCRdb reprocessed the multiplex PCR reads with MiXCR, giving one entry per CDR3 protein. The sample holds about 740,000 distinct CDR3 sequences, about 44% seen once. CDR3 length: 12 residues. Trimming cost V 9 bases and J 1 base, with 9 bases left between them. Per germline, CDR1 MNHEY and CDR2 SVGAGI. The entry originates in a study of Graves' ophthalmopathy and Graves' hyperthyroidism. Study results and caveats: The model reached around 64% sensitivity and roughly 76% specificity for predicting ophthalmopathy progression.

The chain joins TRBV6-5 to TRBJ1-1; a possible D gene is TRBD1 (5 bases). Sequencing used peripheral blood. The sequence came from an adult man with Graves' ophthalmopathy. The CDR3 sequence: CARGRPNTEAFF. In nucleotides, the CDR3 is TGTGCCAGGGGACGCCCGAACACTGAAGCTTTCTTT.